The sequence of this TCR beta chain was determined in a study of spatial heterogeneity in lung cancer. About the study: Among detected sequences, beta-chain ones consistently exceeded alpha-chain ones in number.

One entry per CDR3 protein, called by TCRdb with MiXCR from the 5' RACE reads. The sample has some 83,000 distinct CDR3 sequences; approximately 20% are singletons. The V and J ends lost 3 bases and 0 bases respectively, with 12 bases between them. The CDR3 length is 16 residues. Germline V gene data show CDR1 as SGHTA and CDR2 as FQGNSA. Time point denoted: sample taken at primary tumor resection. Sequencing of whole RNA from tumor, nontumor lung or frozen PBMC involved no sorting. The TCR comes from a male donor with early-stage non-small cell lung cancer. V is TRBV7-2 and J is TRBJ1-3, with D possibly TRBD1 on 6 matching bases. Sequences were derived from PBMCs, sampled at surgery. CDR3 nucleotide sequence: TGTGCCAGCAGCTTCATCGGACAGCCCTCTGGAAACACCATATATTTT. Translating it yields CASSFIGQPSGNTIYF. Looking up the rest from reference TRBV7-2 and TRBJ1-3 gives the full variable domain: GAGVSQSPSNKVTEKGKDVELRCDPISGHTALYWYRQSLGQGLEFLIYFQGNSAPDKSGLPSDRFSAERTGGSVSTLTIQRTQQEDSAVYLCASSFIGQPSGNTIYFGEGSWLTVV.